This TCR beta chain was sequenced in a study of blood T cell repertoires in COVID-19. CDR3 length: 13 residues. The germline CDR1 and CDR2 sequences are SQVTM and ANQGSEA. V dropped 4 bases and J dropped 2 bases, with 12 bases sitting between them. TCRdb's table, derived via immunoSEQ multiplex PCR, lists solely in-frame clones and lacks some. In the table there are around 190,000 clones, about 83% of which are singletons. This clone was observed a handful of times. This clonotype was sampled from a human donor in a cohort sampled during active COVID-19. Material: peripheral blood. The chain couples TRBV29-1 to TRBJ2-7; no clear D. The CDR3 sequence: CSVAKTGTYEQYF. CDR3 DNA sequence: TGCAGCGTTGCTAAGACTGGAACCTACGAGCAGTACTTC.